This T cell receptor (beta chain) was recorded in a study of T cell responses to AZD1222 COVID-19 vaccine. The wider study: Both about-4-week and about-12-week second-dose recipients were combined. Regarding the study as a whole: The donor cohort was predominantly white British with a female majority, and clonal diversity may have been underestimated.

Sequencing used immunoSEQ multiplex PCR; TCRdb keeps in-frame clones, though not all of them. The sample has 150,000 to 200,000 clones; around 89% are singletons. As regards this clone: Its antigen remains unidentified.

Source: peripheral blood, taken on day 0 of AZD1222 vaccination. This TCR derives from an adult in good health.

In DNA, the CDR3 is TGTGCCAGCAGCCACCCGGGACAGTCCCCTAACTATGGCTACACCTTC. Residues: CASSHPGQSPNYGYTF. The chain links TRBV4-2 to TRBJ1-2; TRBD1 agrees at 7 bases. Germline trimming cut 3 bases from V and 0 bases from J; bases unmatched to any gene: 7. This CDR3 is built from 16 residues. Germline V lookup: CDR1 LGHNA, CDR2 YNFKEQ.